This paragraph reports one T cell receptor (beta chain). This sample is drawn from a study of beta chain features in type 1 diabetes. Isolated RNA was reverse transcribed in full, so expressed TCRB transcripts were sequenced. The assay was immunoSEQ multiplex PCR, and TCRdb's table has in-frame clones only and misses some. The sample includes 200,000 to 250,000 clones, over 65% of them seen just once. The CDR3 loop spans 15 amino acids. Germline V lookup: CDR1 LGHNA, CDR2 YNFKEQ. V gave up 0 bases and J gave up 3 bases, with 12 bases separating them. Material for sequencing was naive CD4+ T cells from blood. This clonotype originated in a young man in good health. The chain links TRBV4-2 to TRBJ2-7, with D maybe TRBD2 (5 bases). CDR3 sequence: CASSQDVTADYEQYF. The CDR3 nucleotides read TGTGCCAGCAGCCAAGATGTAACAGCGGACTACGAGCAGTACTTC.